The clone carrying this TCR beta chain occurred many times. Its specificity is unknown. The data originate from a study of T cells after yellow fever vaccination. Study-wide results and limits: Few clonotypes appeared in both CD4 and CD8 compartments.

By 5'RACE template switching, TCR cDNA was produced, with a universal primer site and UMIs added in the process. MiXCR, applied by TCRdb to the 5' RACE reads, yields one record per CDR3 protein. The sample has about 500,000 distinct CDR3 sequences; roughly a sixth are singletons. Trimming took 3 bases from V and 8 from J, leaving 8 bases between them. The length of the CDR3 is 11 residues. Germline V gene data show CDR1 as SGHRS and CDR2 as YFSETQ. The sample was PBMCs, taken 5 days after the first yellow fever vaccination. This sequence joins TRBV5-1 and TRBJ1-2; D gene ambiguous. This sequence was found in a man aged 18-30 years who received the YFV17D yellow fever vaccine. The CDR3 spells CASSSTRGYTF. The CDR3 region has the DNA TGCGCCAGCAGCTCTACCAGGGGCTACACCTTC.